This passage covers 18 T cell receptor beta chains from one sample sequenced in a study of cytomegalovirus exposure and HLA in healthy donors. Both 60 Vbeta primers and 13 Jbeta primers went into the PCR. Measured with immunoSEQ multiplex PCR; TCRdb has only the in-frame clones, and not every one. The sample has 150,000 to 200,000 clones; more than 65% are singletons. The sequencing sample was made of PBMCs. These receptors were obtained from a girl between 10 and 17 years old in good health and CMV-seropositive.

The chain has TRBV7-9 and TRBJ1-1; tentative D call: TRBD1 (5 bases). The CDR3 contains 13 residues. V shed 7 bases and J shed 7 bases, with 16 bases lying between them. Germline-derived CDR1 and CDR2 are SEHNR and FQNEAQ (reference sequence). Here the CDR3 DNA reads TGTGCCAGCACCTCAGGTGTGGACAATGAAGCTTTCTTT. Translating gives CASTSGVDNEAFF.

The genes are TRBV4-2 and TRBJ2-4; D is uncertain. The V end was cut by 0 bases, the J end by 3 bases, with 9 bases between. Germline CDR1 and CDR2: LGHNA and YNFKEQ. CDR3 length equals 15 residues. The chain's CDR3 is CASSQDYSYKNIQYF. Written as DNA, the CDR3 is TGTGCCAGCAGCCAAGATTACAGCTACAAAAACATTCAGTACTTC.

The sample holds a few counts of this clone. The chain recombines TRBV7-2 with TRBJ2-3; tentatively, D is TRBD1 (6 bases). V was shortened by 5 bases and J by 2 bases, with 17 bases between the two germline ends. The CDR3 has 16 amino acids. Per germline, CDR1 SGHTA and CDR2 FQGNSA. CDR3 sequence: CASSGRGGGHTDTQYF. The CDR3 nucleotides are TGTGCCAGCAGCGGTAGGGGTGGGGGACACACAGATACGCAGTATTTT.

The chain combines TRBV7-2 with TRBJ1-3, with D perhaps matching TRBD1 (6 bases). Germline-derived CDR1 and CDR2 are SGHTA and FQGNSA. V lost 4 bases to trimming and J lost 4 bases, with 14 bases between them. The CDR3 sequence is 15 residues long. CDR3 region: CASSSHRAWGNTIYF. The CDR3 coding sequence is TGTGCCAGCAGCTCACACAGGGCATGGGGAAACACCATATATTTT.

CDR3 region: CASSLGSSNQPQHF. The CDR3 region has the DNA TGCGCCAGCAGCCTTGGGAGCTCCAATCAGCCCCAGCATTTT. The V and J genes are TRBV5-1 and TRBJ1-5; the D is unclear. The CDR3 totals 14 residues. V shed 4 bases and J shed 3 bases, with 11 bases lying between them. The germline V gene has CDR1 SGHRS and CDR2 YFSETQ.

This clone has a single count. The rearrangement uses TRBV4-1 and TRBJ2-5; D is perhaps TRBD1 (5 bases). The closer fit of TRBJ2-7 to the DNA end suggests the J call may be wrong. The CDR3 has 14 amino acids. Looked up from germline, CDR1 is MGHRA and CDR2 is YSYEKL. CDR3 nucleotide sequence: TGCGCCAGCAGCCAAGTAGGGGCAGTAGACGAGCAGTACTTC. Protein product: CASSQVGAVDEQYF.

This chain joins TRBV4-3 and TRBJ2-5, with 11 nucleotides matching TRBD2. The CDR3 runs 17 residues. Germline lookup yields CDR1 LGHNA and CDR2 YSLEER. Trimming removed 0 bases from V and 2 bases from J; junction bases left unmatched: 5. CDR3 protein: CASSQDTIAGGQETQYF. CDR3 nucleotide sequence: TGCGCCAGCAGCCAAGATACTATAGCGGGGGGGCAAGAGACCCAGTACTTC.

The chain has TRBV11-3 and TRBJ2-3, with D unresolved. CDR3 length: 14 amino acids. V dropped 6 bases and J dropped 4 bases, with 14 bases sitting between them. The germline V gene has CDR1 SGHNT and CDR2 YENEEA. In DNA, the CDR3 is TGTGCCAGCAGAGACAAGGCCTCATCAGATACGCAGTATTTT. Translation gives CASRDKASSDTQYF.

The J gene is TRBJ2-3, the V gene TRBV7-6; D gene unclear. This CDR3 comprises 13 residues. Germline V gives CDR1 SGHVS, CDR2 FNYEAQ. The germline V and J ends were trimmed by 1 base and 4 bases, with 6 bases remaining between them. In DNA form, the CDR3 reads TGTGCCAGCAGCTTAGGTTGGCCAGATACGCAGTATTTT. Encoded protein: CASSLGWPDTQYF.

The sample holds a few counts of this clone. This rearrangement joins TRBV6-4 to TRBJ1-1; 9 nucleotides match TRBD1. Germline V lookup: CDR1 MRHNA, CDR2 SNTAGT. Losses at the gene ends were 6 bases for V and 4 bases for J; bases not matched to a gene: 3. CDR3 size: 13 residues. CDR3 in amino acids: CASRATGGTEAFF. CDR3 in DNA: TGTGCCAGCAGAGCGACAGGGGGCACTGAAGCTTTCTTT.

The V and J genes are TRBV19 and TRBJ1-1, with a possible D match to TRBD1 (5 bases). CDR3 length: 14 amino acids. Trimming pared 3 bases from V and 4 bases from J, leaving 12 bases between. Germline V gives CDR1 LNHDA, CDR2 SQIVND (reference sequence). CDR3 nucleotide sequence: TGTGCCAGTAGTATCGGGGGGATTGGCACTGAAGCTTTCTTT. It specifies CASSIGGIGTEAFF.

This chain links TRBV6-5 with TRBJ1-1; tentative D call: TRBD1 (5 bases). From germline, CDR1 is MNHEY and CDR2 SVGAGI. The CDR3 totals 13 residues. With 2 bases removed from V and 3 bases from J, the gap between germline ends came to 7 bases. The CDR3 sequence: CASSYTGDTEAFF. Written as DNA, the CDR3 is TGTGCCAGCAGTTACACGGGGGACACTGAAGCTTTCTTT.

The J gene is TRBJ1-1, the V gene TRBV6-6; D possibly corresponds to TRBD1 (6 bases). The CDR3 has 14 amino acids. With 8 bases removed from V and 0 bases from J, the gap between germline ends came to 13 bases. Germline V gene sequence: CDR1 MNHNY, CDR2 SVGAGI (reference sequence). Here the CDR3 DNA reads TGTGCCAGCGCTCTACAGGGAATGAACACTGAAGCTTTCTTT. As protein: CASALQGMNTEAFF.

This chain links TRBV29-1 with TRBJ2-6; D remains unclear. CDR3 length equals 13 residues. Trimming removed 5 bases at V and 0 bases at J, with 5 bases between. CDR1 is SQVTM, CDR2 ANQGSEA, per germline. As DNA, the CDR3 is TGCAGCGTTTCAGACTCTGGGGCCAACGTCCTGACTTTC. This encodes CSVSDSGANVLTF.

The chain employs TRBV30 and TRBJ2-3, with TRBD2 identical over 8 bases. Trimming at V came to 5 bases and at J to 3 bases, leaving 7 bases not matched to a gene. From germline, CDR1 is GTSNPN and CDR2 SVGIG (reference sequence). This CDR3 spans 14 amino acids. CDR3 amino acids: CAWGAGGPTDTQYF. CDR3 DNA: TGTGCCTGGGGGGCGGGGGGCCCGACAGATACGCAGTATTTT.

The gene calls are TRBV9 and TRBJ2-1; a weak D match, TRBD2 (5 bases). Germline CDR1 SGDLS, CDR2 YYNGEE. The CDR3 spans 16 residues. Between the trimmed V and J ends, which lost 3 bases and 4 bases, there was a span of 17 bases. CDR3 nucleotides: TGTGCCAGCAGCGGGGGTGGCGGGTCGGGATACAATGAGCAGTTCTTC. Translating gives CASSGGGGSGYNEQFF. The full variable domain, its missing parts supplied by reference TRBV9 and TRBJ2-1, is DSGVTQTPKHLITATGQRVTLRCSPRSGDLSVYWYQQSLDQGLQFLIQYYNGEERAKGNILERFSAQQFPDLHSELNLSSLELGDSALYFCASSGGGGSGYNEQFFGPGTRLTVL.

This clone was seen a single time. The chain combines TRBV6-5 with TRBJ2-5, with a tentative D call TRBD1 (6 bases). The length of the CDR3 is 15 residues. Trimming removed 2 bases from V and 5 bases from J, with 15 bases in between. CDR1 MNHEY and CDR2 SVGAGI come from the germline V gene. CDR3 sequence reads: CASSYGGRGWETQYF. As DNA, the CDR3 is TGTGCCAGCAGTTACGGGGGCAGGGGATGGGAGACCCAGTACTTC.

The genes are TRBV21-1 and TRBJ2-7; TRBD2, the D gene given by the table, was not confirmed from the DNA. TRBV21-1 is classified as a pseudogene. This CDR3 contains 13 residues. The CDR3 region is CASSAPITYEQYF. DNA for the CDR3: TGTGCCAGCAGCGCGCCTATCACCTACGAGCAGTACTTC.